This T cell receptor beta chain was obtained from a study of T cells in Graves' hyperthyroidism and ophthalmopathy. Looked up from germline, CDR1 is SGHRS and CDR2 is YFSETQ. V gave up 5 bases and J gave up 1 base, with 13 bases separating them. The CDR3 contains 15 residues. The CDR3 regions of TCR beta were amplified from RNA transcripts. Researchers ran a first-round RT-PCR on the TCR CDR3 using the HTBI primer set. TCRdb redid the calling of the multiplex PCR reads with MiXCR, one entry per CDR3 protein. The profile shows roughly 750,000 distinct CDR3 sequences, 15% to 20% of them singletons. Reasons for excluding patients were uncontrolled infection, other autoimmune disease, pregnancy or lactation.

This clonotype was sampled from a man between 18 and 29 years old with Graves' hyperthyroidism. Sequencing was done on a sample of blood. The chain couples TRBV5-1 to TRBJ2-1; no definite D call. This chain's CDR3 is CASSRQERSYNEQFF. In DNA form, the CDR3 reads TGCGCCAGCAGTCGTCAGGAAAGATCCTACAATGAGCAGTTCTTC.